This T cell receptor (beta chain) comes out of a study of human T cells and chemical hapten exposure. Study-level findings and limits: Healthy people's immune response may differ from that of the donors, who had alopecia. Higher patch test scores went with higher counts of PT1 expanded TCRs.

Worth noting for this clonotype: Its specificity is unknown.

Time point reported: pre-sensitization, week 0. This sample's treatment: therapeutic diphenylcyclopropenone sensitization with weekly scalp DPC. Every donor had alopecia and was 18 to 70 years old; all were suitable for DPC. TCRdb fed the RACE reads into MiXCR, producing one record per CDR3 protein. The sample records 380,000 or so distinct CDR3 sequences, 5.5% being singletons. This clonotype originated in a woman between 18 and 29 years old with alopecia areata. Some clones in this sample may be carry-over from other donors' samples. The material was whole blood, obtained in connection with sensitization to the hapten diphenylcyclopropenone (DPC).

CDR3 sequence: CASSRSLLGEKLFF. The CDR3 DNA follows: TGTGCCAGCAGCCGCTCGCTTTTGGGTGAAAAACTGTTTTTT. The rearrangement links TRBV28 to TRBJ1-4; D gene unclear. The germline V gene encodes CDR1 MDHEN and CDR2 SYDVKM. Trimming took off 6 bases at V and 7 bases at J, with 15 bases between the two ends. This CDR3 region has 14 residues.